This T cell receptor beta chain was recorded in a study of blood T cell repertoires in COVID-19. J lost 4 bases, V lost 2 bases, and 14 bases had no gene match. The CDR3 sequence is 17 residues long. CDR1 and CDR2 from the germline V gene are SGHRS and YFSETQ. The table lists this clone with a few counts. Original handling: Estimation of nucleated cell counts was performed using reference gene primer amplification. Measured with immunoSEQ multiplex PCR; TCRdb has only the in-frame clones, and not every one. V and J calls plus clone size are reproduced from that table; the DNA served to infer D and trimming. The table records a few hundred thousand clones, approximately 83% of them present only once.

V and J are TRBV5-1 and TRBJ2-5; TRBD2 matches at 7 bases. This TCR derives from a man aged 25-40 years who had recovered from COVID-19. Sequences were obtained from PBMCs or T cells enriched from blood (not recorded which). The CDR3 DNA sequence: TGCGCCAGCAGCTTTCGGGGGGTTGCTTATGTAGGAGAGACCCAGTACTTC. Translated: CASSFRGVAYVGETQYF.